This T cell receptor (beta chain) is drawn from a study of blood T cell repertoires in COVID-19. TCRdb keeps only in-frame clones here, not all; method: immunoSEQ multiplex PCR. The table lists 360,000 or so clones, around four fifths of them singletons. The CDR3 consists of 16 residues. J gave up 2 bases and V 3 bases, and 9 bases lay outside the gene matches. CDR1 and CDR2 from the germline V gene are SGHRS and YFSETQ. The sample consisted of PBMCs or T cells enriched from blood (not recorded which). The J gene is TRBJ1-2, the V gene TRBV5-1; 8 bases map to TRBD1. The sequence was obtained from a woman aged 45-60 years who had recovered from COVID-19. CDR3 region: CASSSTGQGLNYGYTF. CDR3 bases: TGCGCCAGCAGCTCCACTGGACAGGGTTTAAACTATGGCTACACCTTC.